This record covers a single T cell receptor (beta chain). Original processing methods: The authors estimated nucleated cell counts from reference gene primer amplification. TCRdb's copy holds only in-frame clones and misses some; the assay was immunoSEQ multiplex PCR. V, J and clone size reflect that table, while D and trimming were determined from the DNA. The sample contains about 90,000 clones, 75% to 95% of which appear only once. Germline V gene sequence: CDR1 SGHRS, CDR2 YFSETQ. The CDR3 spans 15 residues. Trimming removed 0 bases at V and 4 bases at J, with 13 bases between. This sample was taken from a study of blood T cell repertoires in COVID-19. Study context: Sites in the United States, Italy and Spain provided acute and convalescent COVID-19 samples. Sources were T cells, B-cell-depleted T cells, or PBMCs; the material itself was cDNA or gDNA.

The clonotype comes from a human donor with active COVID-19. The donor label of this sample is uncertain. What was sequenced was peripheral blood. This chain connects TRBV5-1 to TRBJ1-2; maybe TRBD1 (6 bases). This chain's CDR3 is CASSLDGQWAYGYTF. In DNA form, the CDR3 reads TGCGCCAGCAGCTTGGATGGACAGTGGGCCTATGGCTACACCTTC.